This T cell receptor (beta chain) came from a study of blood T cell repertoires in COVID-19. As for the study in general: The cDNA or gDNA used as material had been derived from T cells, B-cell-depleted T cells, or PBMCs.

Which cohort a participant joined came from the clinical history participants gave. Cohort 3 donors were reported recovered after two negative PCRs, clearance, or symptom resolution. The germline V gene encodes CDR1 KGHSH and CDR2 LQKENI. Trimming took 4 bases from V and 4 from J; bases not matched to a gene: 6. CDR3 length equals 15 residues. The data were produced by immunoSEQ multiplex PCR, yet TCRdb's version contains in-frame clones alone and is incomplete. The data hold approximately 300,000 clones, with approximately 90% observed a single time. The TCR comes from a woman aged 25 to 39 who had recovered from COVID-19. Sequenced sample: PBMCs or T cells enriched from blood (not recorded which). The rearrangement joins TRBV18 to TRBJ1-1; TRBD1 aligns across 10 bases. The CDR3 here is CASSQDRGASTEAFF. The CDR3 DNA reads TGTGCCAGCTCACAGGACAGGGGGGCAAGCACTGAAGCTTTCTTT.